This T cell receptor (beta chain) was sequenced during a study of cytomegalovirus exposure and HLA in healthy donors. Regarding the study as a whole: Across donors, sequencing depth was assumed by presence/absence analyses to be roughly uniform.

Remarks on this clone: Antigen: not known.

Vbeta (60) and Jbeta (13) primers were used in the PCR. Only in-frame clones appear in the TCRdb table, and some are missing; sequencing was by immunoSEQ multiplex PCR. This sample contains 100,000 to 150,000 clones. The TCR was taken from a woman aged 40 to 50 in good health and CMV-seropositive. The specimen was PBMCs.

The DNA of the CDR3 is TGTGCCAGCAGCTACCTCTCGGCCCAGGCAACTTACGAGCAGTACTTC. Protein sequence: CASSYLSAQATYEQYF. The gene calls are TRBV7-9 and TRBJ2-7; D remains ambiguous. Trimming removed 4 bases from V and 4 bases from J, with 20 bases in between. Germline lookup yields CDR1 SEHNR and CDR2 FQNEAQ (reference sequence). CDR3 length equals 16 residues.